This is a list of T cell receptor beta chains from one sample in a study of Graves' ophthalmopathy and Graves' hyperthyroidism. TCRdb processed the multiplex PCR reads anew with MiXCR; each CDR3 protein has one entry. The sample holds about 600,000 distinct CDR3 sequences, 35% to 45% seen once. Sequencing input: peripheral blood or thyroid tissue (not recorded which). These receptors originate from an adult man with Graves' hyperthyroidism. The CDR3 runs from the conserved cysteine through the conserved F or W. The D gene is left open where the match is weak. Expanded clones get a size class; other rows say once, few or many, or leave the size out.

D | J | size | length | V | DNA | CDR3
- | TRBJ1-1 | many | 13 | TRBV10-3 | TGTGCCATCAGTGTGGCCGCGGAGACTGAAGCTTTCTTT | CAISVAAETEAFF
- | TRBJ1-6 | many | 14 | TRBV11-3 | TGTGCCAGCAGACCTACGGGGGCAGGGTCACCCCTCCACTTT | CASRPTGAGSPLHF
TRBD1 | TRBJ1-2 | many | 14 | TRBV6-5 | TGTGCCAGCAGCCCGACAGGGTTGGGGTATGGCTACACCTTC | CASSPTGLGYGYTF
- | TRBJ1-2 | many | 16 | TRBV7-8 | TGTGCCAGCAGCTTAGGGGGTGGCGGGGGATTATATGGCTACACCTTC | CASSLGGGGGLYGYTF
- | TRBJ1-1 | many | 14 | TRBV9 | TGTGCCAGCAGCGTAGATGGCAGTCACACTGAAGCTTTCTTT | CASSVDGSHTEAFF
TRBD1 | TRBJ1-1 | many | 15 | TRBV5-1 | TGCGCCAGCAGCATGCGGACAGGGATGAACACTGAAGCTTTCTTT | CASSMRTGMNTEAFF
TRBD2 | TRBJ2-5 | - | 17 | TRBV25-1 | TGTGCCAGCAGTGCTAGGAAACTAGCGGGCAGCCAGGAGACCCAGTACTTC | CASSARKLAGSQETQYF
TRBD1 | TRBJ2-5 | many | 16 | TRBV5-4 | TGTGCCAGCAGTTGGCGGTCGGGACAGGGCGGGGAGACCCAGTACTTC | CASSWRSGQGGETQYF
- | TRBJ2-5 | few | 11 | TRBV12-5 | TGTGCTAGTGGTTTAGAAGAGACCCAGTACTTC | CASGLEETQYF
TRBD1 | TRBJ2-5 | few | 16 | TRBV11-2 | TGTGCCAGCAGCTGGACCGGGACAGGGGACCAAGAGACCCAGTACTTC | CASSWTGTGDQETQYF
- | TRBJ1-5 | once | 16 | TRBV6-5 | TGTGCCAGCAGAAATAGGGCCGCGGCAGGCAATCAGCCCCAGCATTTT | CASRNRAAAGNQPQHF
- | TRBJ1-5 | many | 12 | TRBV25-1 | TGTGCCAGCAGTGAAGGGGGCGAGCCCCAGCATTTT | CASSEGGEPQHF
TRBD1 | TRBJ1-2 | many | 16 | TRBV7-2 | TGTGCCAGCAGCTTAGCCGGGGGGACAGGGAACTATGGCTACACCTTC | CASSLAGGTGNYGYTF
- | TRBJ2-7 | many | 15 | TRBV20-1 | TGCAGTGCCCACCTGGCAGGGTCCTATGACTACGAGCAGTACTTC | CSAHLAGSYDYEQYF
- | TRBJ2-5 | many | 15 | TRBV6-1 | TGTGCCAGCAGTGACCAAGGGGCAGGGAGTGAGACCCAGTACTTC | CASSDQGAGSETQYF
TRBD1 | TRBJ1-4 | - | 16 | TRBV7-9 | TGTGCCAGCAGTTTAGACAGGGGGCGAGGAGGTGAAAAACTGTTTTTT | CASSLDRGRGGEKLFF
- | TRBJ1-3 | many | 15 | TRBV11-1 | TGTGCCAGCAGCAGAAGGGCCGTAGGAGGAAACACCATATATTTT | CASSRRAVGGNTIYF
- | TRBJ1-1 | - | 13 | TRBV28 | TGTGCCAGCATTTCTACAATGAACACTGAAGCTTTCTTT | CASISTMNTEAFF
- | TRBJ1-1 | many | 14 | TRBV7-9 | TGTGCCAGCAGCTTACCGACCAGGGCCTCTGAAGCTTTCTTT | CASSLPTRASEAFF
TRBD1 | TRBJ1-1 | - | 16 | TRBV15 | TGTGCCACCAGCAGCCAAGGACAGGGAGGGGTCACTGAAGCTTTCTTT | CATSSQGQGGVTEAFF
- | TRBJ1-6 | few | 13 | TRBV11-3 | TGTGCCAGCAGCTCATCCCCGAATTCACCCCTCCACTTT | CASSSSPNSPLHF
- | TRBJ1-1 | many | 14 | TRBV5-1 | TGCGCCAGCAGAGCGGGCTCTATGAACACTGAAGCTTTCTTT | CASRAGSMNTEAFF
TRBD1 | TRBJ2-1 | - | 14 | TRBV5-1 | TGCGCCAGCAGAAGGACAGGCCAATACAATGAGCAGTTCTTC | CASRRTGQYNEQFF
TRBD1 | TRBJ1-3 | many | 15 | TRBV19 | TGTGCCAGTAGTATCGACAGGGGGCTTGGAAACACCATATATTTT | CASSIDRGLGNTIYF
- | TRBJ1-5 | - | 14 | TRBV7-2 | TGTGCCAGCAGCACCAGGGGCAACAATCAGCCCCAGCATTTT | CASSTRGNNQPQHF
- | TRBJ2-3 | few | 13 | TRBV20-1 | TGCAGTGCTCCGGACCCGGGCACAGATACGCAGTATTTT | CSAPDPGTDTQYF
- | TRBJ1-1 | many | 14 | TRBV9 | TGTGCCAGCAGCGTAGCTCCGGGCAACACTGAAGCTTTCTTT | CASSVAPGNTEAFF
TRBD2 | TRBJ2-7 | - | 11 | TRBV19 | TGTGCCTGGGGGGGTTCCTACGAGCAGTACTTC | CAWGGSYEQYF
- | TRBJ1-2 | many | 15 | TRBV11-2 | TGTGCCAGCAGCTCCCCCAGGAGCCCCAGAGATGGCTACACCTTC | CASSSPRSPRDGYTF
- | TRBJ2-7 | many | 15 | TRBV7-8 | TGTGCCAGCAGCTCGCAACGGGTCAGGACCTACGAGCAGTACTTC | CASSSQRVRTYEQYF
TRBD1 | TRBJ1-3 | many | 15 | TRBV7-8 | TGTGCCAGCAGCCAACAGGGGAAGGTTGGAAACACCATATATTTT | CASSQQGKVGNTIYF
- | TRBJ1-1 | many | 12 | TRBV7-6 | TGTGCCAGCCGACAGGCGAACACTGAAGCTTTCTTT | CASRQANTEAFF
- | TRBJ2-6 | - | 17 | TRBV29-1 | TGCAGCGCAGTCGAGGGAAGGGGGAGCTCTGGGGCCAACGTCCTGACTTTC | CSAVEGRGSSGANVLTF
- | TRBJ2-7 | - | 13 | TRBV7-9 | TGTGCCGGCAGCTTATCTCCCCCCCACGAGCAGTACTTC | CAGSLSPPHEQYF
- | TRBJ1-2 | - | 14 | TRBV5-1 | TGCGCCAGCAGGACAGGAGATACAAACTATGGCTACACCTTC | CASRTGDTNYGYTF
TRBD1 | TRBJ1-2 | many | 14 | TRBV29-1 | TGCAGCGTTAGAGGACAGGGGGCTAACTATGGCTACACCTTC | CSVRGQGANYGYTF
- | TRBJ2-1 | few | 16 | TRBV11-2 | TGTGCCAGCAGCTTAGATCCAGTGAGCTCCTACAATGAGCAGTTCTTC | CASSLDPVSSYNEQFF
- | TRBJ2-5 | - | 15 | TRBV14 | TGTGCCAGCGCCTCGTCCGGGACCCCGGTGGAGACCCAGTACTTC | CASASSGTPVETQYF
TRBD1 | TRBJ1-1 | - | 13 | TRBV30 | TGTGCCTGGGGGAGACAGGGGAACACTGAAGCTTTCTTT | CAWGRQGNTEAFF
- | TRBJ1-5 | - | 13 | TRBV29-1 | TGCAGCGTTGAAAGAGGGGCGGACCAGCCCCAGCATTTT | CSVERGADQPQHF
- | TRBJ2-7 | - | 14 | TRBV12-3/TRBV12-4 | TGTGCCAGCAGTTTCTTTGGGGTGAGCTACGAGCAGTACTTC | CASSFFGVSYEQYF
- | TRBJ2-3 | - | 17 | TRBV7-9 | TGTGCCAGCAGCTTATTGCAGGGCAGACCGCTCACAGATACGCAGTATTTT | CASSLLQGRPLTDTQYF